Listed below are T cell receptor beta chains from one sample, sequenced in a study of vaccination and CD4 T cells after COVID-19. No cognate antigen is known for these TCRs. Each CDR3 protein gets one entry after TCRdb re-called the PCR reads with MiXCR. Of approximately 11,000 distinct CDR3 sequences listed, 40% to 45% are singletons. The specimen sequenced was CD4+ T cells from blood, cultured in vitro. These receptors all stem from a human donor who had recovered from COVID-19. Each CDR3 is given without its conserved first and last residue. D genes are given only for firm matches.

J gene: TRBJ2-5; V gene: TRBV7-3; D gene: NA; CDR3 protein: ASSLDSASRETQY
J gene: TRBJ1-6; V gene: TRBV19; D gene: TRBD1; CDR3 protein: ASAPPGQGHLALH
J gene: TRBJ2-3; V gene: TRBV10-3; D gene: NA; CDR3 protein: AISALTSTDTQY
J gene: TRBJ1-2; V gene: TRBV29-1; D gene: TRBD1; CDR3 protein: SVEAQGDNYGYT
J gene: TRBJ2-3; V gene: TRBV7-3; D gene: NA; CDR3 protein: ASSKAGLADTQY
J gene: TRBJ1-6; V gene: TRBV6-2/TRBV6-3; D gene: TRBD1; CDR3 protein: ASTPSTGLRNSPLH
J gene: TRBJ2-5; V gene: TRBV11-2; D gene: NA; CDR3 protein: ASSLVGIGREETQY
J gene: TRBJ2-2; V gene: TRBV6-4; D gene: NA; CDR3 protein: ASRATLANTGELF
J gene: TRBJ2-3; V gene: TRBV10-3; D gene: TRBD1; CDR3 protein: ATGPGTGDYTQY
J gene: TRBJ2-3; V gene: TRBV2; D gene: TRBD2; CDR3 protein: ASSGLAGTSTDTQY
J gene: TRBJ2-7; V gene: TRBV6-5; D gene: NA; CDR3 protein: ASSYKFVGNEQY
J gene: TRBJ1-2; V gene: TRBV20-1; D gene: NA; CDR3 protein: SARSSPGHLYGYT
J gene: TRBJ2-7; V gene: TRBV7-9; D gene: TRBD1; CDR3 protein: ASSPRDRFSYEQY
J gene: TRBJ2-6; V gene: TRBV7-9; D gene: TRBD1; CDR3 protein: ASGQGVLNSGANVLT
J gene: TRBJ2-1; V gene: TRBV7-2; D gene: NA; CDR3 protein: ASSLVGLSRHEQF
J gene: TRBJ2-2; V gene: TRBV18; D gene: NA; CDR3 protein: ASSPPSAQRTGELF
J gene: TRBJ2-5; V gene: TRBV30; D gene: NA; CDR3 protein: AGRDFETQY
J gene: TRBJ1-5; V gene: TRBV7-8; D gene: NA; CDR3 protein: ASSFGLRQTQH
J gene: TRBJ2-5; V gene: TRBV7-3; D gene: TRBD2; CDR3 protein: ASSLGFGASGTLKETQY
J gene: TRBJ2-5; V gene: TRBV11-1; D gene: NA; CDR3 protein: ASSFLAEPQETQY
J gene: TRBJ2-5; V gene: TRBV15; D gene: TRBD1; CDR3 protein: ATSSGQGGQETQY
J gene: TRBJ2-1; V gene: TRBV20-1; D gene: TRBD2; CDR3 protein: SARGGLAGINEQF
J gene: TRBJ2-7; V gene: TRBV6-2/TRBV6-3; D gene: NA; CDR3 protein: ATVGHLFYEQY
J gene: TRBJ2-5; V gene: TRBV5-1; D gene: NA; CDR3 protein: ASSLDPRGQETQY
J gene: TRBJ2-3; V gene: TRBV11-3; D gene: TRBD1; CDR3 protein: ASSPRQGVGTDTQY
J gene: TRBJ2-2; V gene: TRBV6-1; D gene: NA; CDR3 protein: ASIGFRIVAGELF
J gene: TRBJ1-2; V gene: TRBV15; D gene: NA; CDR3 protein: ATSREYGLEGYT
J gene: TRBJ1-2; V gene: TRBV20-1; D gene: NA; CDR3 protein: SARAGGLGAYGYT
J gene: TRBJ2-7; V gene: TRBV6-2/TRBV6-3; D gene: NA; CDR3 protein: ASSSLSRGPSYEQY
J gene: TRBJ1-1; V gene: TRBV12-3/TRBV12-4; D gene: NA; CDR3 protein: ASGREGSTEAF
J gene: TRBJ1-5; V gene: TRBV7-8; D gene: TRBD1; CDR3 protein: ASSLRQGASNQPQH
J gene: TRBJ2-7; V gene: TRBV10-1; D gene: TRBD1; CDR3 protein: ASARQGAYEQY
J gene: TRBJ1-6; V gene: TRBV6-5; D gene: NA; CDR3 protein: ASSYGINNSPLH
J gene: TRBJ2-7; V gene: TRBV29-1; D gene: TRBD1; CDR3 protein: SVGQGAGGSYEQY
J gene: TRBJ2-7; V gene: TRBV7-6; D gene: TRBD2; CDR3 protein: ASSSRLAGAGEQY
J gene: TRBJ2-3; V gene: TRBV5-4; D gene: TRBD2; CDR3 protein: ASSAGLSTDTQY
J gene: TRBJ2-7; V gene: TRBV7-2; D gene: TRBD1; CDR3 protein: ASSLPIIQSGQGFSYEQY
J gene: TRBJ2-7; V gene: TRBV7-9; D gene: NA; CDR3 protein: ASSLSGRVQY
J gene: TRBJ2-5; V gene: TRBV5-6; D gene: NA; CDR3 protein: ASSLAGRGQETQY
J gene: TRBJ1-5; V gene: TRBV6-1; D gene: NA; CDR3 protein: ASSRQSNQPQH
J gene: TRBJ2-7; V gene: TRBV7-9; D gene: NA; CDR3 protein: ASSQAGTQSSYEQY
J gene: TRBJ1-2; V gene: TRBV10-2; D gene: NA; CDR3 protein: ASSGDFSGYT
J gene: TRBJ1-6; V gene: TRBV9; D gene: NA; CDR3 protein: ASSVEEDRLH
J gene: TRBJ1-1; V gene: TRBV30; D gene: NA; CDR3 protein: AWNTNTEAF
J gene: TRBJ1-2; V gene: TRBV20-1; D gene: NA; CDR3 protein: SASSIQGNYGYT
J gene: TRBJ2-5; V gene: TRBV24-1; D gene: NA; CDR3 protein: ATSDWGGGRKETQY
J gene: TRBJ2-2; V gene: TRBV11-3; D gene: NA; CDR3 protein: ASSLGRFGTGELF
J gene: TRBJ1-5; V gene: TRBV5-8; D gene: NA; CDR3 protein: ASSLGGSLNQPQH
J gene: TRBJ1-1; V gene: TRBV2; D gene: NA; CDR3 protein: ASSVGASNTEAF
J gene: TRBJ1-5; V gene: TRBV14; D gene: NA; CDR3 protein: ASSQGANQPQH
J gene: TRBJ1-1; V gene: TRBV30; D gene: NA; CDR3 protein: AWSAIRRTVTEAF
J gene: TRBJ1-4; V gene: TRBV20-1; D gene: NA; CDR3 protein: SARDGTLREKLF
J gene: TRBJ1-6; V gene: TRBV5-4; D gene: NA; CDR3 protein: ASSLFRGSASSYNSPLH
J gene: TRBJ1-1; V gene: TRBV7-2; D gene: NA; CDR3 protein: ASSLGGRRAF
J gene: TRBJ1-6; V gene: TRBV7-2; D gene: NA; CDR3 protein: ASSSGRAPYYNSPLH
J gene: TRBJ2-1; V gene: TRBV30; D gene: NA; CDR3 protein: AWSGGGLPRLF
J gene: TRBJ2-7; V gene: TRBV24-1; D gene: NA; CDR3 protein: ATSDLTNGKQY